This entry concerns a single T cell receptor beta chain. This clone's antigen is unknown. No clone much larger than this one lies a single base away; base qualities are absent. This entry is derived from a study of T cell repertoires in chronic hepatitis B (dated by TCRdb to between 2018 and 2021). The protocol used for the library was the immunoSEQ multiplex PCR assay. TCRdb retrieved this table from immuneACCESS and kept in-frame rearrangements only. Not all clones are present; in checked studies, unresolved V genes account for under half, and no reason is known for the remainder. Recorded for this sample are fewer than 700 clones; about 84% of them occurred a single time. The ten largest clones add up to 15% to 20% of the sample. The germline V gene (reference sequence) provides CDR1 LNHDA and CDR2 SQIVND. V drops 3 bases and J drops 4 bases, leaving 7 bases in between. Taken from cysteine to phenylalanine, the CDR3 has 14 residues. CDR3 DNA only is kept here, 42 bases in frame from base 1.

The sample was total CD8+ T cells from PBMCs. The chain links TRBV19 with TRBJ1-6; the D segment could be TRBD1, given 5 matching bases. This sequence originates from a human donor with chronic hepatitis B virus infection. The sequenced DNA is TGTGCCAGTAGTATGGGGGGTTATAATTCACCCCTCCACTTT. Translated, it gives CASSMGGYNSPLHF.